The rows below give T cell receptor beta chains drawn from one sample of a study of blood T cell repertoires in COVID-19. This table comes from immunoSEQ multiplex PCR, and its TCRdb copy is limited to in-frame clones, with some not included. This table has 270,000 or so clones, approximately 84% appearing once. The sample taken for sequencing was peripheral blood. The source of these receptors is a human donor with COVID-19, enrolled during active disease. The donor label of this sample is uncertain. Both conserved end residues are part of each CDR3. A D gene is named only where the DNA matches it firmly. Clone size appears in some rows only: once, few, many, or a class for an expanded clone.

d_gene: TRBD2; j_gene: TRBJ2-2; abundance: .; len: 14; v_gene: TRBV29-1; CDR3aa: CSANLAGASGELFF; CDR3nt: TGCAGCGCCAACCTAGCGGGAGCTTCGGGGGAGCTGTTTTTT
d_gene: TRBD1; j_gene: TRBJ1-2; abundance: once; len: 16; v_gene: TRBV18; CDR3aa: CASSPMGRQGAWGYTF; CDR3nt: TGTGCCAGCTCACCAATGGGAAGACAGGGGGCGTGGGGCTACACCTTC
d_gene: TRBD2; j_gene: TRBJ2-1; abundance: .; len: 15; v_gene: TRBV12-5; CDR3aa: CALGTSAYRGNEQFF; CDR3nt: TGTGCTCTCGGGACTAGCGCCTATAGGGGGAATGAGCAGTTCTTC
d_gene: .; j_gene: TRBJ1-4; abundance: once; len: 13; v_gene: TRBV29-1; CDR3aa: CSVGGATNEKLFF; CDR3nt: TGCAGCGTTGGGGGCGCAACTAATGAAAAACTGTTTTTT
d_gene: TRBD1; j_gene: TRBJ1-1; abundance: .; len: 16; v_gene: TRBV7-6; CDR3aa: CASSARTGLRDTEAFF; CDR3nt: TGTGCCAGCAGCGCGAGGACAGGGCTTAGGGACACTGAAGCTTTCTTT
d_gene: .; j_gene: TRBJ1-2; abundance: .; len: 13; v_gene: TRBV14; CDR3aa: CASSQVQGRGYTF; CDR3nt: TGTGCCAGCAGCCAAGTCCAGGGTCGGGGCTACACCTTC
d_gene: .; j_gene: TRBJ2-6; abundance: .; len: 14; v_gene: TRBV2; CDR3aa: CASSASSGANVLTF; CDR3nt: TGTGCCAGCAGTGCCAGCTCTGGGGCCAACGTCCTGACTTTC
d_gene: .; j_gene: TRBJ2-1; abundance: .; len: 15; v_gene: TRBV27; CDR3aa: CASRLTKLRHNEQFF; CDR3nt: TGTGCCAGCAGACTAACTAAACTGAGGCACAATGAGCAGTTCTTC
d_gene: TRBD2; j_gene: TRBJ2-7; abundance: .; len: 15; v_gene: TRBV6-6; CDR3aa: CASSYGTSGTPEQYF; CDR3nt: TGTGCCAGCAGTTACGGGACTAGCGGGACCCCCGAGCAGTACTTC
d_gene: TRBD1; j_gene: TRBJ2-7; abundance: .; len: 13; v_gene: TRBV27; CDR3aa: CASRETGYYEQYF; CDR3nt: TGTGCCAGCAGGGAGACAGGGTACTACGAGCAGTACTTC
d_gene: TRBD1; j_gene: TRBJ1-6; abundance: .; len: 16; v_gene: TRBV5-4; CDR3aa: CASSLPFTGVQSPLHF; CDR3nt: TGTGCCAGCAGCCTACCTTTTACAGGGGTCCAGTCACCCCTCCACTTT
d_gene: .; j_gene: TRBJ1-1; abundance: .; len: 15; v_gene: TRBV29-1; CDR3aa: CSTHGVAALGTEAFF; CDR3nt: TGCAGCACCCACGGGGTGGCGGCCCTCGGCACTGAAGCTTTCTTT
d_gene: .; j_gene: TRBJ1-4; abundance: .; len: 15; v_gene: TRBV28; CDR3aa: CASSLEGTLRFQLFF; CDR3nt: TGTGCCAGCAGTTTAGAGGGGACATTGCGATTTCAACTGTTTTTT
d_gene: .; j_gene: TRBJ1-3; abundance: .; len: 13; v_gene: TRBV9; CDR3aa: CASSRQGANTIYF; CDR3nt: TGTGCCAGCTCTCGGCAGGGTGCAAACACCATATATTTT
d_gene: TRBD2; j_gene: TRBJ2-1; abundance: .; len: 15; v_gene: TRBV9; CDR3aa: CASSATGGGNNEQFF; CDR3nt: TGTGCCAGCAGCGCGACGGGAGGGGGAAACAATGAGCAGTTCTTC
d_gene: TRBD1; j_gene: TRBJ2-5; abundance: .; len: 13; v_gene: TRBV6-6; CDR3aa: CASRRTGDETQYF; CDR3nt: TGTGCCAGCAGACGGACAGGGGATGAGACCCAGTACTTC
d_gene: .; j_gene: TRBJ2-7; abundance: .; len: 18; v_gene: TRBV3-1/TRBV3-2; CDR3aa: CASTPRNGDHRTKYEQYF; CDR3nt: TGTGCCAGCACCCCCCGAAACGGGGATCACCGGACCAAGTACGAGCAGTACTTC
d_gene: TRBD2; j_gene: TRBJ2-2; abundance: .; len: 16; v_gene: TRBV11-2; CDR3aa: CASSLALAVNTGELFF; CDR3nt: TGTGCCAGCAGCTTAGCACTAGCGGTGAACACCGGGGAGCTGTTTTTT
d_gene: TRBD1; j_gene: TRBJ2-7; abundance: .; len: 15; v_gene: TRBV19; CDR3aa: CASSGPGTGVYEQYF; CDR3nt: TGTGCCAGTAGTGGGCCGGGGACAGGGGTGTACGAGCAGTACTTC
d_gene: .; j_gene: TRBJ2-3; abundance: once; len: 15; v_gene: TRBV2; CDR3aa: CASSEAPEVTDTQYF; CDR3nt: TGTGCCAGCAGTGAGGCCCCGGAGGTCACAGATACGCAGTATTTT
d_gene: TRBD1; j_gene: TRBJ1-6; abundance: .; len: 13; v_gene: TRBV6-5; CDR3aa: CASTDRVDTPLHF; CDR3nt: TGTGCCAGCACCGACAGGGTGGATACACCCCTCCACTTT
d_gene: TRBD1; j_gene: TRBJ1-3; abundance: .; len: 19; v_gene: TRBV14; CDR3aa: CASSQLRGTGTSSGNTIYF; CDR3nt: TGTGCCAGCAGCCAACTCAGGGGGACAGGGACGAGCTCTGGAAACACCATATATTTT
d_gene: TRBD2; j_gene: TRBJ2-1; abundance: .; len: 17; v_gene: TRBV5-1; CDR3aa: CASSSRLAGGGNNEQFF; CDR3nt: TGCGCCAGCAGCTCTCGACTAGCGGGAGGGGGTAACAATGAGCAGTTCTTC
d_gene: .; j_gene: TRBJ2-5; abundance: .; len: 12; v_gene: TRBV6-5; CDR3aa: CASRLSGGTQYF; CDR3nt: TGTGCCAGCCGACTCAGCGGAGGGACCCAGTACTTC
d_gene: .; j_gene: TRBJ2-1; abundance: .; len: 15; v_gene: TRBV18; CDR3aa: CASSPPGLAGNEQFF; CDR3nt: TGTGCCAGCTCACCACCAGGGCTAGCAGGCAATGAGCAGTTCTTC
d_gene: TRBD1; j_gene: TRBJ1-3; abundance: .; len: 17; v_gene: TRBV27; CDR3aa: CASSIRTGDPSGNTIYF; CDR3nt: TGTGCCAGCAGTATCCGCACAGGGGATCCTTCTGGAAACACCATATATTTT
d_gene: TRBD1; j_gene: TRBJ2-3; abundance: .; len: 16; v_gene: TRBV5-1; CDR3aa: CASSLGQGVSTDTQYF; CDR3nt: TGCGCCAGCAGCTTGGGACAGGGGGTGTCAACAGATACGCAGTATTTT
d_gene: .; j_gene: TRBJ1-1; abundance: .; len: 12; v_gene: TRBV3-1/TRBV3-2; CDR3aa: CASSAGRTEAFF; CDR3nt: TGTGCCAGCAGCGCGGGCAGGACTGAAGCTTTCTTT
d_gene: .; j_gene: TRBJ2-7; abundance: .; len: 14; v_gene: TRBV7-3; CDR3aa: CASSQRAGPYEQYF; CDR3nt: TGTGCCAGCAGCCAGCGGGCGGGGCCCTACGAGCAGTACTTC
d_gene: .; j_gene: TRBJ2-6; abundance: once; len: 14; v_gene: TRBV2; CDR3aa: CASRSSSGANVLTF; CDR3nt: TGTGCCAGCAGGTCATCCTCTGGGGCCAACGTCCTGACTTTC
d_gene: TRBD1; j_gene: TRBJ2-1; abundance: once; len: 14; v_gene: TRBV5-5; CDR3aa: CASSLGQGSNEQFF; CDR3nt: TGTGCCAGCAGCTTGGGACAGGGGAGTAATGAGCAGTTCTTC
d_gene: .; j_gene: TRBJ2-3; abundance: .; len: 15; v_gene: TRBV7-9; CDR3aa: CASSLNPGVGDTQYF; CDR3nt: TGTGCCAGCAGCTTAAACCCGGGAGTTGGAGATACGCAGTATTTT
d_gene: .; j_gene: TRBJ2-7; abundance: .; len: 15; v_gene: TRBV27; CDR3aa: CASSYGQRGTYEQYF; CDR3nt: TGTGCCAGCAGTTACGGACAGAGGGGAACCTACGAGCAGTACTTC
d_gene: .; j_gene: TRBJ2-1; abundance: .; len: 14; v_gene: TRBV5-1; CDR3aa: CASSLIRQNNEQFF; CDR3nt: TGCGCCAGCAGCCTTATCCGACAGAACAATGAGCAGTTCTTC
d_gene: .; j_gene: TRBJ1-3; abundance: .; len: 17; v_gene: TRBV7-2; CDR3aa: CASRFYTGRDSGNTIYF; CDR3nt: TGTGCCAGCAGGTTCTATACAGGGCGAGACTCTGGAAACACCATATATTTT
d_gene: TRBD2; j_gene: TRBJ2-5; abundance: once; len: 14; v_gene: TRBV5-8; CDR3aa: CASSSREFDETQYF; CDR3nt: TGTGCCAGCAGCTCGCGGGAGTTCGATGAGACCCAGTACTTC
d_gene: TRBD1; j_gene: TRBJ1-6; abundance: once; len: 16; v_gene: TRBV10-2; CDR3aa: CASSDQGAGYNSPLHF; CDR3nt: TGCGCCAGCAGTGACCAGGGGGCTGGCTATAATTCACCCCTCCACTTT
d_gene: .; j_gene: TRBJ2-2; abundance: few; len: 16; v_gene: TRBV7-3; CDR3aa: CASSFFSQGNTGELFF; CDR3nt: TGTGCCAGCAGCTTTTTTTCGCAGGGCAACACCGGGGAGCTGTTTTTT
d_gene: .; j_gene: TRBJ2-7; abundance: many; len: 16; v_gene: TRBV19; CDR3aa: CASTPRPWIVEDEQYF; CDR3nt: TGTGCCAGTACCCCTCGTCCCTGGATTGTGGAGGACGAGCAGTACTTC
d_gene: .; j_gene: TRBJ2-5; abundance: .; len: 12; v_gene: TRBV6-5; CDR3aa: CASRRGRETQYF; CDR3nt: TGTGCCAGCCGTAGGGGTCGAGAGACCCAGTACTTC
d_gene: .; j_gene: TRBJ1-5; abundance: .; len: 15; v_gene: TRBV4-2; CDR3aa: CASSQVEGADQPQHF; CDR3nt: TGTGCCAGCAGCCAAGTCGAGGGTGCGGATCAGCCCCAGCATTTT
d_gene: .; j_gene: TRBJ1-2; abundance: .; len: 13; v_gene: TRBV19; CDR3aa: CASSMGQSYGYTF; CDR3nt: TGTGCCAGTAGTATGGGGCAGTCCTATGGCTACACCTTC
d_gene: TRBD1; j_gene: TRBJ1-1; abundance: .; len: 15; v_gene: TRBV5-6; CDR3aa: CASSLGQGVGTEAFF; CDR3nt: TGTGCCAGCAGCTTAGGACAGGGGGTGGGCACTGAAGCTTTCTTT
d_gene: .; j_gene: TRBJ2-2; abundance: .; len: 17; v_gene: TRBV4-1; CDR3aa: CASSQEVRGANTGELFF; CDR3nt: TGCGCCAGCAGCCAAGAGGTCAGGGGCGCGAACACCGGGGAGCTGTTTTTT
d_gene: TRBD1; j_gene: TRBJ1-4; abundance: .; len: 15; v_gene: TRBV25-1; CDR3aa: CASSDPGQIHEKLFF; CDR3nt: TGTGCCAGCAGTGACCCGGGACAGATACATGAAAAACTGTTTTTT
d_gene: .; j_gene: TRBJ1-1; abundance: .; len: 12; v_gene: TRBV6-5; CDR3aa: CASMRQGFKAFF; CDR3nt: TGTGCCAGCATGCGTCAGGGCTTTAAAGCTTTCTTT
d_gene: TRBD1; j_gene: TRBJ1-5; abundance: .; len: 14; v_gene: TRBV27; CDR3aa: CASRGTGFSQPQHF; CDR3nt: TGTGCCAGCAGGGGGACAGGGTTCAGTCAGCCCCAGCATTTT
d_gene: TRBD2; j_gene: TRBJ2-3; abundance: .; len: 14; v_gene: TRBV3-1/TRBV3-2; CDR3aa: CASSLREGQDTQYF; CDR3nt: TGTGCCAGCAGCTTACGGGAGGGCCAAGATACGCAGTATTTT